The clone carrying this T cell receptor (beta chain) was seen once. Antigen specificity is unknown. Sequencing was performed with immunoSEQ multiplex PCR; in TCRdb, only in-frame clones are kept and a portion is missing. The sample has 57,000 or so clones, less than 80% seen once; the top ten hold about 0.4%. The record originates from a study of siplizumab effects on memory and regulatory T cells. Study-level findings and limits: It seemed that naive T cells were more diverse than memory cells and were major contributors to the alloresponse.

The CDR3 has 13 residues. V was shortened by 1 base and J by 10 bases, with 12 bases between the two germline ends. Germline assignment: CDR1 SGDLS and CDR2 YYNGEE. Researchers sequenced unstimulated naive, memory, effector memory and TEMRA subsets in three donor pairs. The sample was memory CD4+ T cells sorted from blood. This sequence was found in a human donor in good health. The chain couples TRBV9 to TRBJ2-1; D possibly corresponds to TRBD2 (6 bases). The CDR3 coding sequence is TGTGCCAGCAGCGTATATGGTCGGGAGGAGCAGTTCTTC. Translation gives CASSVYGREEQFF.